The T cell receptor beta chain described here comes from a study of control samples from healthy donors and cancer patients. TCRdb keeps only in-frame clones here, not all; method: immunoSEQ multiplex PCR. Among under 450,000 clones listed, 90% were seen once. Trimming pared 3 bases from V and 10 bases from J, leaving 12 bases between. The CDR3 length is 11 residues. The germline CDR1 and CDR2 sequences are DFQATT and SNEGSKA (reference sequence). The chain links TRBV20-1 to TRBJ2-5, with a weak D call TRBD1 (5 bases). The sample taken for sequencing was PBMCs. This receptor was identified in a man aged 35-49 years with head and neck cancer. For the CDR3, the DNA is TGCAGTGCTAGGACCCTGGGGCGCCAGTACTTC. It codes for CSARTLGRQYF.